The present entry profiles one T cell receptor beta chain with its context. The draw of peripheral blood yielded approximately 10 milliliters from each donor. Each sample had at least 6.5 million PBMCs isolated. Total RNA was extracted at no less than 5 micrograms per sample. This record belongs to a study of blood T cells in healthy people across ages. This CDR3 contains 15 residues. With 8 bases clipped from V and 5 bases from J, the junction kept 13 bases outside the gene matches. Germline values: CDR1 WNHNN, CDR2 SYGVQD (reference sequence). Then a second PCR, running about 6 to 12 cycles, was carried out with a sample-barcoded 5' primer and a J-beta primer mix. Every cDNA molecule carried a tag from a template-switch adaptor bearing 12 random nucleotides. MiXCR was run by TCRdb on the 5' RACE reads, yielding one entry per CDR3 protein. The sample comprises approximately 1.5 million distinct CDR3 sequences, about 31% of which are singletons, and around 10% rests with the top ten.

This clonotype was sampled from a woman younger than 45 in good health. J is TRBJ1-1 and V is TRBV10-1; 8 bases line up with TRBD1. The sequenced material came from blood. The CDR3 bases are TGCGCCAGCGGCGACCGGACAGGGCGGAGAACTGAAGCTTTCTTT. Its translation: CASGDRTGRRTEAFF.